Following are 10 T cell receptor beta chains from one sample sequenced in a study of CD8 T cells in ankylosing spondylitis. TCRdb reprocessed the 5' RACE reads via MiXCR and lists one record per CDR3 protein. The sample contains some 250,000 distinct CDR3 sequences, about 10% of which appear only once. The specimen sequenced was blood, either unsorted or a sorted T cell fraction (not recorded which). The origin of the receptors is a male donor with ankylosing spondylitis or in good health (not recorded which).

Many counts were recorded for this clonotype. CDR3 sequence reads: CASSSSSVPEAFF. As DNA, the CDR3 is TGCGCCAGCAGCTCAAGTTCGGTCCCTGAAGCTTTCTTT. J is TRBJ1-1 and V is TRBV4-1; D gene uncertain. The CDR3 contains 13 residues. Germline CDR1 and CDR2: MGHRA and YSYEKL. V lost 5 bases and J 6 bases, leaving 13 bases between the germline ends.

This clonotype appeared many times. This chain uses TRBV7-2 with TRBJ2-1; D gene ambiguous. The CDR3 consists of 13 residues. Trimming shortened V by 3 bases and J by 9 bases, and 12 bases separated the two germline ends. Germline assignment: CDR1 SGHTA and CDR2 FQGNSA. CDR3 in amino acids: CASSFSSLGEQFF. CDR3 sequence (DNA): TGTGCCAGCAGCTTTTCCAGTCTCGGTGAGCAGTTCTTC.

Many counts were recorded for this clonotype. The chain recombines TRBV10-2 with TRBJ2-2; possible D gene TRBD2, 5 bases. Germline CDR1 and CDR2: WSHSY and SAAADI. CDR3 length: 13 amino acids. The V end was cut by 10 bases, the J end by 3 bases, with 12 bases between. The CDR3 here is CAIQRQDTGELFF. The DNA for the CDR3 is TGCGCCATTCAGCGGCAAGACACCGGGGAGCTGTTTTTT.

The chain is built from TRBV27 and TRBJ2-2; 8 positions agree with TRBD2. The V gene end was trimmed by 10 bases and the J gene end by 7 bases; junction bases not matched to a gene: 11. Per the germline V gene, CDR1 is MNHEY and CDR2 is SMNVEV (reference sequence). There are 14 residues in the CDR3. The DNA for the CDR3 is TGTGCCACCTCACGAGTGGCGGGAGGCGGGGAGCTGTTTTTT. It codes for CATSRVAGGGELFF.

This clonotype showed up just once. The rearrangement uses TRBV27 and TRBJ2-5; TRBD1 matches at 8 bases. Germline CDR1 reads MNHEY; CDR2 reads SMNVEV (reference sequence). This CDR3 has 15 amino acids. The V gene end was trimmed by 3 bases and the J gene end by 4 bases; junction bases not matched to a gene: 7. The chain's CDR3 is CASSFLDRGRETQYF. The DNA of the CDR3 is TGTGCCAGCAGTTTCCTAGACAGGGGAAGAGAGACCCAGTACTTC.

The chain joins TRBV20-1 to TRBJ2-7, with TRBD1 matching over 7 bases. The V and J ends lost 0 bases and 0 bases, in that order; junction bases with no gene match: 5. The germline CDR1 and CDR2 sequences are DFQATT and SNEGSKA (reference sequence). This CDR3 region has 15 residues. The CDR3 is CSARESGTASYEQYF. CDR3 coding DNA: TGCAGTGCTAGAGAGTCCGGGACAGCCTCCTACGAGCAGTACTTC.

In this sample, this clonotype turned up many times. This chain uses TRBV10-1 with TRBJ1-1; D is ambiguous. Looked up from germline, CDR1 is WNHNN and CDR2 is SYGVQD (reference sequence). The CDR3 has 14 residues. V gave up 0 bases and J gave up 5 bases, with 10 bases separating them. CDR3 DNA sequence: TGCGCCAGCAGTGAGTCGGGGAGTTATACTGAAGCTTTCTTT. Its protein product is CASSESGSYTEAFF.

V gene TRBV28 combines with J gene TRBJ2-7; D gene uncertain. Trimming took 3 bases from V and 3 from J, leaving 9 bases between them. CDR1 is MDHEN, CDR2 SYDVKM, per germline. CDR3 length: 13 amino acids. CDR3 coding DNA: TGTGCCAGCAGTTTCGTTGCGTTCTACGAGCAGTACTTC. The encoded protein is CASSFVAFYEQYF.

This clonotype turned up a few times. The gene calls are TRBV11-2 and TRBJ2-7, with D maybe TRBD1 (6 bases). The germline V gene encodes CDR1 SGHAT and CDR2 FQNNGV. The ends were cut back, 4 bases at V and 2 bases at J, with 12 bases in the middle. The CDR3 has 14 residues. The CDR3: CASSSNRDTYEQYF. In DNA form, the CDR3 reads TGTGCCAGCAGCTCAAACAGGGACACCTACGAGCAGTACTTC.

V and J are TRBV29-1 and TRBJ2-1; 12 bases fit TRBD2. Unmatched junction bases numbered 8, after V lost 4 bases and J lost 7 bases. Germline loops: CDR1 SQVTM, CDR2 ANQGSEA. The CDR3 totals 15 residues. The CDR3 spells CSVAGLAGLGNEQFF. In DNA form, the CDR3 reads TGCAGCGTTGCAGGACTAGCGGGACTCGGGAATGAGCAGTTCTTC.